In this sample, the clone carrying this T cell receptor (beta chain) turned up once. The source of the sample is a study of shared clonotypes between healthy human individuals. The CDR3 has 18 residues. Germline CDR1 reads SNHLY; CDR2 reads FYNNEI. With V trimmed by 6 bases and J by 0 bases, 12 bases remained unmatched. Sequenced by immunoSEQ multiplex PCR; TCRdb stores in-frame clones only, minus some. The data hold roughly 2.2 million clones, with just over 90% observed a single time. The receptor was derived from a man younger than 35 in good health. Some clones in this sample may be carry-over from other donors' samples. The specimen was naive CD4+ T cells from PBMCs. Subset indicated: CD45RA+ positively selected. The genes are TRBV2 and TRBJ1-4, with TRBD1 matching over 8 bases. CDR3 sequence: CASSAEDLGQATNEKLFF. Written as DNA, the CDR3 is TGTGCCAGCAGCGCCGAAGATCTGGGACAGGCAACTAATGAAAAACTGTTTTTT. The variable domain in full, completed from reference TRBV2 and TRBJ1-4, reads EPEVTQTPSHQVTQMGQEVILRCVPISNHLYFYWYRQILGQKVEFLVSFYNNEISEKSEIFDDQFSVERPDGSNFTLKIRSTKLEDSAMYFCASSAEDLGQATNEKLFFGSGTQLSVL.